The clone carrying this T cell receptor (beta chain) was counted once. This sample is part of a study of control samples from healthy donors and cancer patients. This CDR3 region has 14 residues. Trimming stripped 8 bases from V and 1 base from J, with 14 bases between. Germline CDR1 reads MNHEY; CDR2 reads SVGAGI. Repertoires were generated with immunoSEQ multiplex PCR, while TCRdb's copy carries only in-frame clones and drops some. The sample lists some 96,000 clones; approximately 84% were seen once. The specimen was blood. This receptor was obtained from a woman aged 50 to 65 in good health. The genes are TRBV6-5 and TRBJ1-1; D uncertain. The CDR3 bases are TGTGCCAGCGGGCGGGTCGGCAGGAACACTGAAGCTTTCTTT. Its protein product is CASGRVGRNTEAFF.